The 8 T cell receptor beta chains listed next were all sequenced from one sample in a study of T cells in Graves' hyperthyroidism and ophthalmopathy. The investigators amplified TCR beta CDR3 regions from RNA transcripts. First-round RT-PCR with HTBI primers amplified the TCR CDR3 region. One entry per CDR3 protein results from TCRdb running MiXCR on the multiplex PCR reads. The sample holds roughly 250,000 distinct CDR3 sequences, less than 20% seen once. Sequenced input: blood. The receptors were gathered from a young woman with Graves' ophthalmopathy.

Only a few counts were recorded for this clonotype. The rearrangement uses TRBV6-1 and TRBJ2-2, with D tentatively TRBD2 (6 bases). The ends were cut back, 7 bases at V and 4 bases at J, with 22 bases in the middle. CDR1 MNHNS and CDR2 SASEGT come from the germline V gene. The CDR3 consists of 17 residues. This chain's CDR3 is CASTLYGTRGVTGELFF. CDR3 nucleotide sequence: TGTGCCAGCACCCTTTACGGAACGCGGGGAGTCACCGGGGAGCTGTTTTTT.

This clonotype has a count of ten or more. This chain links TRBV4-1 with TRBJ1-5; D is possibly TRBD1 (5 bases). This CDR3 contains 15 residues. Germline CDR1 MGHRA, CDR2 YSYEKL. V was trimmed by 0 bases and J by 6 bases, leaving 12 bases between them. This CDR3 is CASSQEGQGRQPQHF. The CDR3 region has the DNA TGCGCCAGCAGCCAAGAGGGGCAGGGCCGTCAGCCCCAGCATTTT.

The CDR3 here is CASSPRQEVVRQYF. The DNA of the CDR3 is TGTGCCAGCAGCCCCCGCCAAGAGGTAGTTCGGCAGTACTTC. J is TRBJ2-7 and V is TRBV9, with D hard to call. The CDR3 loop spans 14 amino acids. Germline-derived CDR1 and CDR2 are SGDLS and YYNGEE. V lost 4 bases to trimming and J lost 9 bases, with 20 bases between them.

In this sample, this clonotype turned up many times. V is TRBV7-9 and J is TRBJ2-3; possibly TRBD1 for D (8 bases). CDR1 SEHNR and CDR2 FQNEAQ come from the germline V gene (reference sequence). CDR3 length equals 15 residues. Trimming removed 5 bases at V and 6 bases at J, with 18 bases between. Here the CDR3 reads CASSTQGGRGDTQYF. The CDR3 DNA sequence: TGTGCCAGCAGCACACAGGGGGGGCGCGGGGATACGCAGTATTTT.

The chain recombines TRBV2 with TRBJ1-6; tentatively, D is TRBD1 (6 bases). Trimming removed 3 bases at V and 8 bases at J, with 11 bases between. Germline lookup yields CDR1 SNHLY and CDR2 FYNNEI. This CDR3 is 14 amino acids long. This chain's CDR3 is CASSEAGVDSPLHF. The CDR3 DNA is TGTGCCAGCAGTGAGGCAGGGGTGGATTCACCCCTCCACTTT.

V is TRBV25-1 and J is TRBJ1-3, with 8 bases that match TRBD1. Germline V gene lookup returns CDR1 MGHDK and CDR2 SYGVNS. Trimming cost V 2 bases and J 0 bases; bases outside gene matches: 6. This CDR3 region has 17 residues. CDR3 bases: TGTGCCAGCAGTGAAGGGACAGGCTTCAGCTCTGGAAACACCATATATTTT. Translation: CASSEGTGFSSGNTIYF.

This clonotype was seen at least ten times. The V gene is TRBV28, the J gene TRBJ2-5; 10 bases line up with TRBD2. This CDR3 has 20 amino acids. Germline V CDR1 and CDR2: MDHEN, SYDVKM. The V and J ends lost 6 bases and 0 bases, in that order; junction bases with no gene match: 19. The CDR3 nucleotides are TGTGCCAGCAGGGCTTGGCTGATAGCGGGGGGCGCGGAGTACCAAGAGACCCAGTACTTC. It is translated as CASRAWLIAGGAEYQETQYF. Combining the CDR3 with reference TRBV28 and TRBJ2-5 gives the whole variable domain DVKVTQSSRYLVKRTGEKVFLECVQDMDHENMFWYRQDPGLGLRLIYFSYDVKMKEKGDIPEGYSVSREKKERFSLILESASTNQTSMYLCASRAWLIAGGAEYQETQYFGPGTRLLVL.

This clonotype was seen at least ten times. V and J are TRBV28 and TRBJ1-2, with D perhaps TRBD1 (5 bases). Trimming stripped 7 bases from V and 8 bases from J, with 26 bases between. The length of the CDR3 is 16 residues. Germline lookup yields CDR1 MDHEN and CDR2 SYDVKM. CDR3 sequence: CASTTLITSGGEGYTF. The CDR3 region has the DNA TGTGCCAGCACGACGCTAATAACCTCGGGGGGGGAAGGCTACACCTTC.